The 22 T cell receptor beta chains in this list originate from one sample, sequenced in a study of Ad26.COV2.S vaccination and SARS-CoV-2 variants (dated by TCRdb to the early 2020s). The library was prepared using the immunoSEQ multiplex PCR assay. The table was pulled from immuneACCESS by TCRdb, which kept in-frame rearrangements only. Such tables lose some clones; where checked, under half of the loss comes from unresolved V genes, and the rest has no known cause. The sample table lists fewer than 300,000 clones, roughly 86% of them with a count of one. The biggest ten clones account for about 3.1% of the sample. The treatment or condition label here, explained by the study, means: some 20 received Ad26.COV2.S at low or high dose, single or two shots; several received placebo; per-sample allocation not given. For vaccine and placebo recipients, the sequenced repertoires came from samples collected on day 63 after the first injection.

The starting material was peripheral blood, obtained in a trial of Ad26.COV2.S vaccine versus placebo. Source of these receptors: a person aged 18-65 years who received the Ad26.COV2.S COVID-19 vaccine or a placebo.

The chain uses TRBV6-5 and TRBJ2-4; tentatively, D is TRBD1 (6 bases). This CDR3 is 15 amino acids long. From germline, CDR1 is MNHEY and CDR2 SVGAGI. V lost 6 bases and J lost 0, with 12 bases in between. The CDR3 loop is CASRDGTTAKNIQYF. The DNA for the CDR3 is TGTGCCAGCAGGGACGGGACAACAGCCAAAAACATTCAGTACTTC.

This sequence joins TRBV7-9 and TRBJ2-5, with D possibly being TRBD1 or TRBD2 (6 bases each). Germline CDR1 reads SEHNR; CDR2 reads FQNEAQ (reference sequence). This CDR3 spans 15 amino acids. Trimming shortened V by 1 base and J by 4 bases, and 13 bases separated the two germline ends. The CDR3 is CASSLGGAFSETQYF. CDR3 nucleotide sequence: TGTGCCAGCAGCTTAGGGGGGGCGTTTTCAGAGACCCAGTACTTC.

This clone appeared once. The chain combines TRBV7-2 with TRBJ2-1; TRBD2 aligns across 9 bases. In germline, CDR1 is SGHTA, CDR2 FQGNSA. J gave up 7 bases and V 5 bases, and 12 bases lay outside the gene matches. The CDR3 covers 16 residues. The CDR3 DNA is TGTGCCAGCAGCCCCGGCGTCGCTAGCGGGATGAATGAGCAGTTCTTC. It specifies CASSPGVASGMNEQFF.

The V and J genes are TRBV7-9 and TRBJ1-1; 11 bases agree with TRBD1. Germline V CDR1 and CDR2: SEHNR, FQNEAQ (reference sequence). CDR3 length: 15 residues. V was clipped by 8 bases and J by 1 base; unmatched bases: 6. CDR3 sequence reads: CASRTGGTGNTEAFF. The CDR3 region has the DNA TGTGCCAGCCGGACAGGGGGCACGGGGAACACTGAAGCTTTCTTT. The variable domain in full, with the rest retrieved from reference TRBV7-9 and TRBJ1-1, is DTGVSQNPRHKITKRGQNVTFRCDPISEHNRLYWYRQTLGQGPEFLTYFQNEAQLEKSRLLSDRFSAERPKGSFSTLEIQRTEQGDSAMYLCASRTGGTGNTEAFFGQGTRLTVV.

J is TRBJ1-3 and V is TRBV15; TRBD1 is a possible D gene (6 bases). The CDR3 runs 16 residues. Trimming stripped 0 bases from V and 2 bases from J, with 11 bases between. The germline gives CDR1 LNHNV, CDR2 YYDKDF (reference sequence). CDR3 in amino acids: CATSREVTGAGNTIYF. As DNA, the CDR3 is TGTGCCACCAGCAGAGAAGTGACAGGAGCTGGAAACACCATATATTTT.

V and J are TRBV3-1 (or the pseudogene TRBV3-2) and TRBJ1-1; 7 nucleotides line up with TRBD1. V shed 3 bases, J shed 8 bases, and the junction held 12 bases outside the gene matches. Germline lookup yields CDR1 LGHDT and CDR2 YNNKEL (reference sequence). The CDR3 consists of 15 residues. CDR3 coding DNA: TGTGCCAGCAGCCACTTAGGACAGGACCGCCAGGAAGCTTTCTTT. Its protein product is CASSHLGQDRQEAFF.

The chain recombines TRBV5-1 with TRBJ2-7; possible D gene TRBD1, 5 bases. The V gene's germline CDR1 is SGHRS and CDR2 YFSETQ. V was cut by 4 bases and J by 2 bases, with 13 bases left in between. CDR3 length equals 14 residues. The CDR3 DNA follows: TGCGCCAGCAGCCTTGACAGCAATACCTACGAGCAGTACTTC. The encoded protein is CASSLDSNTYEQYF.

The genes are TRBV27 and TRBJ2-7, with D possibly TRBD1 on 5 matching bases. The CDR3 has 15 amino acids. Deletions cut 0 bases from V and 3 bases from J, with 12 bases between. CDR1 is MNHEY, CDR2 SMNVEV, per germline (reference sequence). This chain's CDR3 is CASSLSGDRIYEQYF. The CDR3 nucleotides read TGTGCCAGCAGTTTATCAGGGGATCGGATCTACGAGCAGTACTTC.

This rearrangement joins TRBV10-3 to TRBJ2-2, with TRBD1 matching over 7 bases. This CDR3 has 16 amino acids. CDR1 and CDR2 from the germline V gene are ENHRY and SYGVKD. V dropped 2 bases and J dropped 2; count of bases not matched to a gene: 5. CDR3 protein: CAISEPGQSNTGELFF. CDR3 sequence (DNA): TGTGCCATCAGTGAGCCGGGACAGTCTAACACCGGGGAGCTGTTTTTT.

J is TRBJ1-3 and V is TRBV6-2 or TRBV6-3; maybe TRBD1 (6 bases). The CDR3 consists of 13 residues. V was shortened by 0 bases and J by 8 bases, with 8 bases between the two germline ends. The germline V gene has CDR1 MNHEY and CDR2 SVGEGT. CDR3 nucleotide sequence: TGTGCCAGCAGTTACTCAGGGGGACACACCATATATTTT. Translating it yields CASSYSGGHTIYF.

The gene calls are TRBV5-1 and TRBJ2-2, with 7 bases that match TRBD1. Unmatched junction bases numbered 9, after V lost 4 bases and J lost 3 bases. CDR1 SGHRS and CDR2 YFSETQ come from the germline V gene. The CDR3 has 16 amino acids. CDR3 sequence (DNA): TGCGCCAGCAGCCAACGACAGGGCTTTTACACCGGGGAGCTGTTTTTT. This codes for CASSQRQGFYTGELFF.

The rearrangement joins TRBV3-1 (or the pseudogene TRBV3-2) to TRBJ1-2, with a possible D match to TRBD1 (5 bases). The germline CDR1 and CDR2 sequences are LGHDT and YNNKEL (reference sequence). Trimming cost V 5 bases and J 4 bases, with 8 bases left between them. This CDR3 is built from 12 residues. CDR3 sequence: CASSGGVYGYTF. In nucleotides, the CDR3 is TGTGCCAGCAGCGGAGGGGTCTATGGCTACACCTTC.

This clone came up once. The rearrangement joins TRBV6-1 to TRBJ1-4; D not certain. The CDR3 runs 13 residues. The germline gives CDR1 MNHNS, CDR2 SASEGT. Trimming left V 0 bases short and J 5 bases short, with 4 bases between. The CDR3 here is CASSEASNEKLFF. In nucleotides, the CDR3 is TGTGCCAGCAGTGAAGCAAGCAATGAAAAACTGTTTTTT.

V and J are TRBV9 and TRBJ1-6; D is uncertain. The CDR3 sequence is 15 residues long. Germline CDR1 is SGDLS and CDR2 is YYNGEE. The germline V and J ends were trimmed by 2 bases and 3 bases, with 9 bases remaining between them. CDR3 sequence (DNA): TGTGCCAGCAGCGTGGAAGGGAACTATAATTCACCCCTCCACTTT. This translates into CASSVEGNYNSPLHF.

CDR3 coding DNA: TGCGCCAGCAGCTCTGTGGGGACGGCAACTAATGAAAAACTGTTTTTT. This gives the protein CASSSVGTATNEKLFF. The V call is TRBV5-1, the J call TRBJ1-4, with D maybe TRBD1 (5 bases). The germline CDR1 and CDR2 sequences are SGHRS and YFSETQ. Trimming stripped 3 bases from V and 0 bases from J, with 12 bases between. This CDR3 region has 16 residues.

V and J are TRBV28 and TRBJ2-5; no clear D gene. V was shortened by 3 bases and J by 7 bases, with 15 bases between the two germline ends. CDR3 size: 14 residues. Germline V CDR1 and CDR2: MDHEN, SYDVKM. In nucleotides, the CDR3 is TGTGCCAGCAGTTTTGGGCTTCCGGAAGTGACCCAGTACTTC. Amino acid sequence: CASSFGLPEVTQYF.

As to this clone: This sample also contains other DNA sequences that code for the same CDR3. This sequence joins TRBV27 and TRBJ2-3, with 7 bases matching TRBD1. The CDR3 is 14 residues long. The germline V gene has CDR1 MNHEY and CDR2 SMNVEV (reference sequence). The V and J ends lost 9 bases and 4 bases, in that order; junction bases with no gene match: 10. DNA for the CDR3: TGTGCCAGTCGAAGACAGGGTAGTGCAGATACGCAGTATTTT. Amino acid sequence: CASRRQGSADTQYF.

The rearrangement joins TRBV27 to TRBJ2-7, with D maybe TRBD2 (5 bases). Germline values: CDR1 MNHEY, CDR2 SMNVEV (reference sequence). The CDR3 contains 14 residues. Trimming took 5 bases from V and 0 from J, leaving 11 bases between them. The CDR3 reads CASSLFGSSYEQYF. CDR3 nucleotides: TGTGCCAGCAGTCTGTTTGGGAGCTCCTACGAGCAGTACTTC.

This clone is a singleton in its sample. The rearrangement links TRBV19 to TRBJ1-2, with 7 nucleotides matching TRBD1. The CDR3 extends over 13 amino acids. Germline values: CDR1 LNHDA, CDR2 SQIVND (reference sequence). V lost 7 bases, J lost 4 bases, and 6 bases stayed unmatched. Here the CDR3 reads CASITGQSYGYTF. CDR3 in DNA: TGTGCCAGTATCACGGGACAGTCCTATGGCTACACCTTC.

This sequence joins TRBV7-8 and TRBJ2-7; 7 bases agree with TRBD2. Germline CDR1 reads SGHVS; CDR2 reads FQNEAQ. Unmatched junction bases numbered 9, after V lost 5 bases and J lost 2 bases. CDR3 length equals 15 residues. CDR3 protein: CASSPITSVTYEQYF. CDR3 bases: TGTGCCAGCAGCCCCATCACTAGCGTAACCTACGAGCAGTACTTC.

This chain uses TRBV7-3 with TRBJ1-6; D call uncertain. V dropped 0 bases and J dropped 0 bases, with 6 bases sitting between them. The germline V gene encodes CDR1 SGHTA and CDR2 FQGTGA. The CDR3 is 16 residues long. The CDR3 DNA is TGTGCCAGCAGCTTAACGGGCAGCTCCTATAATTCACCCCTCCACTTT. Amino acid sequence: CASSLTGSSYNSPLHF.

The V gene is TRBV18, the J gene TRBJ1-1, with D uncertain. The germline CDR1 and CDR2 sequences are KGHSH and LQKENI. Trimming left V 1 base short and J 4 bases short, with 13 bases between. CDR3 size: 15 residues. The DNA for the CDR3 is TGTGCCAGCTCACCACAGGACCCTTCGGGCACTGAAGCTTTCTTT. It specifies CASSPQDPSGTEAFF.